A selection of T cell receptor beta chains follows, all from one sample in a study of T cells in Graves' hyperthyroidism and ophthalmopathy. TCRdb re-called the multiplex PCR reads through MiXCR, storing one row per CDR3 protein. Here the sample spans fewer than 900,000 distinct CDR3 sequences, about a sixth being singletons. The sequencing sample was made of blood. Every receptor here comes from a man younger than 35 with Graves' hyperthyroidism. The CDR3 runs from the conserved cysteine through the conserved F or W. Each record gives: J gene, D gene, clone size, V gene, CDR3 protein, CDR3 DNA. The D gene is left open where the match is weak. A row's size may be missing; if present it is once, few, many or a size class.

>TRBJ2-7|-|few|TRBV5-1
CASSTAGTTSGEQYF
TGCGCCAGCAGCACTGCCGGGACCACTTCTGGTGAGCAGTACTTC
>TRBJ1-1|-|few|TRBV20-1
CSARYWNTEAFF
TGCAGTGCTAGATACTGGAACACTGAAGCTTTCTTT
>TRBJ2-3|-|few|TRBV6-2/TRBV6-3
CASSYSLTDTQYF
TGTGCCAGCAGTTACTCGCTAACAGATACGCAGTATTTT
>TRBJ2-1|-|-|TRBV19
CASSVSTYNEQFF
TGTGCCAGTAGTGTCTCCACCTACAATGAGCAGTTCTTC
>TRBJ1-1|-|-|TRBV20-1
CSAREGGNAEAFF
TGCAGTGCTAGAGAGGGGGGGAACGCTGAAGCTTTCTTT
>TRBJ2-5|-|once|TRBV20-1
CSARDRQGGETQYF
TGCAGTGCTAGAGATAGGCAGGGAGGAGAGACCCAGTACTTC
>TRBJ2-2|TRBD2|many|TRBV7-8
CASSIWGLAGHTGELFF
TGTGCCAGCAGCATCTGGGGTCTAGCGGGACACACCGGGGAGCTGTTTTTT
>TRBJ1-6|-|few|TRBV18
CASSPGNSSPLHF
TGTGCCAGCTCACCGGGGAATAGCTCACCCCTCCACTTT
>TRBJ2-4|-|once|TRBV20-1
CSARDVVGSGDIQYF
TGCAGTGCTAGAGATGTGGTCGGTTCCGGGGACATTCAGTACTTC
>TRBJ2-5|TRBD2|many|TRBV27
CASSRGLAGVGETQYF
TGTGCCAGCAGTCGCGGACTAGCGGGAGTGGGTGAGACCCAGTACTTC
>TRBJ2-7|TRBD1|-|TRBV19
CASSATGGTYEQYF
TGTGCCAGTAGTGCGACAGGGGGTACCTACGAGCAGTACTTC
>TRBJ2-5|-|-|TRBV5-1
CASSLWDLQETQYF
TGCGCCAGCAGCTTGTGGGACCTCCAAGAGACCCAGTACTTC
>TRBJ2-2|-|-|TRBV5-1
CASSLVPGRGTGELFF
TGCGCCAGCAGCTTGGTGCCCGGGAGAGGAACCGGGGAGCTGTTTTTT
>TRBJ1-2|TRBD1|few|TRBV7-8
CASSPLGTGGHYGYTF
TGTGCCAGCAGTCCCTTGGGGACAGGGGGCCACTATGGCTACACCTTC
>TRBJ1-1|-|many|TRBV20-1
CSAGWTEAFF
TGCAGTGCCGGTTGGACTGAAGCTTTCTTT
>TRBJ2-7|TRBD2|many|TRBV6-2/TRBV6-3
CASSYPVSGSYEQYF
TGTGCCAGCAGTTACCCCGTTAGCGGGTCCTACGAGCAGTACTTC
>TRBJ2-3|TRBD2|many|TRBV7-8
CASSQGLAGGNTQYF
TGTGCCAGCAGCCAAGGACTAGCGGGAGGGAATACGCAGTATTTT
>TRBJ2-1|TRBD2|many|TRBV28
CASSLEAGGQFF
TGTGCCAGCAGTTTAGAAGCGGGAGGGCAGTTCTTC
>TRBJ1-1|TRBD1|many|TRBV6-1
CASREQGAVNTEAFF
TGTGCCAGCAGGGAACAGGGGGCAGTGAACACTGAAGCTTTCTTT
>TRBJ2-5|TRBD2|many|TRBV24-1
CATSDQTSGRAHETQYF
TGTGCCACCAGTGACCAAACTAGCGGGAGGGCCCACGAGACCCAGTACTTC
>TRBJ1-1|-|many|TRBV12-3/TRBV12-4
CASSGVPVGEAFF
TGTGCCAGCAGCGGCGTCCCGGTAGGTGAAGCTTTCTTT
>TRBJ1-5|-|-|TRBV4-1
CASSQDARINQPQHF
TGCGCCAGCAGCCAAGATGCACGGATAAATCAGCCCCAGCATTTT
>TRBJ2-3|-|many|TRBV28
CASSLQSTSGDTQYF
TGTGCCAGCAGTCTACAATCGACGTCCGGAGATACGCAGTATTTT
>TRBJ2-1|-|-|TRBV27
CASSPRGAAIYNEQFF
TGTGCCAGCAGTCCCCGGGGGGCGGCTATATACAATGAGCAGTTCTTC
>TRBJ2-6|-|-|TRBV27
CASSQVSGANVLTF
TGTGCCAGCAGCCAAGTTTCTGGGGCCAACGTCCTGACTTTC
>TRBJ2-5|TRBD2|many|TRBV7-6
CASRGELAGEGTQYF
TGTGCCAGCAGGGGGGAATTAGCGGGAGAGGGGACCCAGTACTTC
>TRBJ2-3|-|-|TRBV20-1
CSARDPRDADTQYF
TGCAGTGCTAGAGATCCCCGGGACGCAGATACGCAGTATTTT
>TRBJ2-7|-|many|TRBV18
CASSPPDSQGRTYEQYF
TGTGCCAGCTCACCACCGGATTCCCAGGGGCGAACCTACGAGCAGTACTTC
>TRBJ2-1|-|many|TRBV11-3
CASSRGGAEYNEQFF
TGTGCCAGCAGCAGGGGGGGGGCGGAGTACAATGAGCAGTTCTTC
>TRBJ2-1|-|few|TRBV20-1
CSASRPFGETPGGDEQFF
TGCAGTGCTAGTCGGCCATTTGGGGAGACTCCCGGAGGCGATGAGCAGTTCTTC
>TRBJ2-2|TRBD2|few|TRBV6-1
CASTGLAGGFTGELFF
TGTGCCAGCACTGGACTAGCGGGAGGATTTACCGGGGAGCTGTTTTTT
>TRBJ2-5|TRBD2|-|TRBV20-1
CSAPRASGLQETQYF
TGCAGTGCCCCGCGGGCTAGCGGGCTTCAAGAGACCCAGTACTTC
>TRBJ1-2|-|-|TRBV28
CASSSGWGYTF
TGTGCCAGCAGTTCGGGTTGGGGCTACACCTTC
>TRBJ1-2|TRBD1|-|TRBV5-5
CASSSVRDSGLYGYTF
TGTGCCAGCAGCTCAGTCCGGGACAGCGGCCTCTATGGCTACACCTTC
>TRBJ2-7|TRBD1|many|TRBV30
CAWSVHRGPYEQYF
TGTGCCTGGAGTGTACACAGGGGCCCCTACGAGCAGTACTTC
>TRBJ2-2|-|few|TRBV9
CASSVSGFGGELFF
TGTGCCAGCAGCGTATCCGGGTTCGGCGGGGAGCTGTTTTTT
>TRBJ2-5|-|-|TRBV10-3
CAISESSGTQYF
TGTGCCATCAGTGAGTCTTCCGGGACCCAGTACTTC
>TRBJ2-3|-|many|TRBV20-1
CSARKGSGTDTQYF
TGCAGTGCTCGTAAGGGGAGTGGAACAGATACGCAGTATTTT
>TRBJ2-1|-|many|TRBV20-1
CSAKAVWYEQFF
TGCAGTGCTAAGGCGGTGTGGTATGAGCAGTTCTTC
>TRBJ2-7|TRBD1|many|TRBV6-1
CASRRGQGAYEQYF
TGTGCCAGCAGACGGGGACAGGGCGCCTACGAGCAGTACTTC
>TRBJ2-1|TRBD2|many|TRBV12-3/TRBV12-4
CASSSGTSGFLTYNEQFF
TGTGCCAGCAGTTCTGGGACTAGCGGGTTTTTAACCTACAATGAGCAGTTCTTC
>TRBJ2-7|TRBD2|many|TRBV11-3
CASTGTSNEQYF
TGTGCCAGCACCGGGACTAGTAACGAGCAGTACTTC
>TRBJ2-2|TRBD2|-|TRBV5-6
CASSLTGGPTGELFF
TGTGCCAGCAGCTTGACGGGAGGGCCGACCGGGGAGCTGTTTTTT
>TRBJ2-2|-|-|TRBV28
CASSLWVIGATGELFF
TGTGCCAGCAGTTTATGGGTGATTGGGGCCACCGGGGAGCTGTTTTTT
>TRBJ1-1|TRBD1|-|TRBV27
CASRLLPGQDTEAFF
TGTGCCAGCAGATTACTTCCGGGACAGGACACTGAAGCTTTCTTT
>TRBJ2-3|TRBD2|many|TRBV7-9
CASGLAGNTQYF
TGTGCCAGCGGCCTAGCGGGGAATACGCAGTATTTT
>TRBJ2-1|TRBD1|few|TRBV3-1
CASSLGRGKDEQFF
TGTGCCAGCAGCCTCGGCAGGGGGAAGGATGAGCAGTTCTTC